This T cell receptor (beta chain) was documented in a study of low-dose radiotherapy and immunotherapy resistance in tumors (dated by TCRdb to about 2022). Study-level background: In Cohort 1, each fraction delivered 0.5 Gy every 2 weeks, and the prescribed total PTV dose was 6.5 Gy. For Cohort 2, the dose was 1 Gy per fraction given every two weeks, adding up to 13 Gy in total across 26 weeks. Nivolumab and ipilimumab were both given intravenously, with nivolumab at a 240 mg flat dose every two weeks and ipilimumab at 1 mg/kg every six weeks. Intravenous cyclophosphamide at 200 mg/m2 was administered every two weeks, one day ahead of each radiation and immunotherapy administration. Aspirin 300 mg was taken orally once daily by patients for four cycles, starting on cycle 1 day 1. No randomization into treatment groups was done for the people taking part in the trial. The translational analysis covered eight patients: three from the first dose cohort and the first five from the second dose cohort.

This clonotype was detected once. Its antigen specificity is not known. Qualities for individual bases were not recorded, and no much larger clone is one base off. One read offers little support. The germline V gene yields SNHLY for CDR1 and FYNNEI for CDR2. The CDR3 holds 12 amino acids from the cysteine to the phenylalanine. Of all the DNA, just the CDR3 is kept, 36 bases in frame from base 1. For sequencing, an Illumina HiSeq 2500 was employed. First-strand cDNA was synthesized using Superscript III and a set of TRAV- and TRBV-specific primers, so that both TCRalpha and TCRbeta chains were covered. TCRs were amplified with Phusion for around 20 PCR cycles, with a constant-region primer paired with the adapter attached to the V primers. Isolated mRNA was amplified with the MessageAmp II aRNA Amplification Kit, using a roughly 15-hour in vitro transcription at 37°C. The Dynabeads mRNA DIRECT Purification Kit was used to isolate the mRNA for TCR sequencing. Indexed Illumina adapters were added in a second Phusion PCR of around 27 cycles, and the PCR products were purified with AMPure XP beads. Per the original workflow: Custom Perl scripts pooled TCR sequences encoding the same protein, removed out-of-frame sequences and computed each clonotype's abundance. The analysis excluded TCR sequences that were supported by just one read. Repertoire metrics included Shannon entropy, Gini index, clonality, richness, and frequency of TCRs shared between repertoires. TCRdb trimmed public reads at Q25 via fastp, called clones via MiXCR and kept in-frame beta chains. Every CDR3 protein is listed once, alongside the most common genes and DNA of its rows. TCRdb assigned the V and J calls; the authors' analysis was not used. In all, the sample holds tens of thousands of distinct CDR3 sequences, and about 23% of those were seen once. Around 5% of the sample goes to the ten largest clones.

What the time point label conveys for this sample: before trial treatment. The donors took part in RACIN, a single-arm, phase I, dose-escalation trial that combined nivolumab, ipilimumab, aspirin, low-dose cyclophosphamide and low-dose radiotherapy. Eligible patients had advanced, TIL-negative solid tumors. The chain is assembled from TRBV2 and TRBJ2-5, with the identity of the D gene unclear. The specimen comprised PBMCs, sampled before treatment. The receptor was derived from a male donor with prostate cancer. The encoded CDR3 is CAVPSTQETQYF. DNA sequence: TGTGCAGTTCCCTCAACGCAAGAGACCCAGTACTTC.